The 2 T cell receptor beta chains in this list originate from one sample, sequenced in a study of blood T cell repertoires in COVID-19. Libraries were prepared by immunoSEQ multiplex PCR; TCRdb keeps only in-frame clonotypes and omits some of them. The sample yields 300,000 to 450,000 clones, more than 70% seen once. Sample: PBMCs or T cells enriched from blood (not recorded which). The receptors shown here come from a woman between 18 and 30 years old who had recovered from COVID-19.

The chain combines TRBV12-3 or TRBV12-4 with TRBJ2-2, with D unclear. The CDR3 extends over 13 amino acids. V lost 3 bases to trimming and J lost 4 bases, with 6 bases between them. The CDR3, as DNA: TGTGCCAGCAGTTTTCTCCCCACCGGGGAGCTGTTTTTT. It encodes CASSFLPTGELFF.

The CDR3 DNA reads TGTGCCAGTACTGGGGGAGGCCAGCCCCAGCATTTT. It yields the protein CASTGGGQPQHF. This sequence joins TRBV19 and TRBJ1-5, with a weak D call TRBD1 (5 bases). The CDR3 contains 12 residues. CDR1 and CDR2 (germline): LNHDA, SQIVND (reference sequence). The V end lost 7 bases, the J end lost 7 bases, and 11 bases lay between the germline ends.